The 11 T cell receptor beta chains below come from one sample, sequenced in a study of regulatory and conventional T cells in RAG deficiency. Blood CD4+ CD25-low CD127-high conventional T cells supplied the genomic DNA template. Method: immunoSEQ multiplex PCR; TCRdb's copy keeps in-frame clones and lacks some. The sample shows about 29,000 clones, roughly 95% of them seen only once. In addition, the sample was reused for a study of regulatory T cells. That report adds: The primer mix had 52 TRBV and 13 TRBJ primers.

Input material: CD25- CD4+ T cells sorted from blood. The receptors shown here come from a human donor in good health.

This chain uses TRBV18 with TRBJ2-5; TRBD1 matches at 7 bases. Looked up from germline, CDR1 is KGHSH and CDR2 is LQKENI. V was clipped by 5 bases and J by 4 bases; unmatched bases: 4. CDR3 length equals 13 residues. The CDR3 coding sequence is TGTGCCAGCTCAGAACAGGGGTTAGAGACCCAGTACTTC. Its protein is CASSEQGLETQYF.

The chain is built from TRBV2 and TRBJ1-2; possibly TRBD1 for D (6 bases). The CDR3 totals 13 residues. V was clipped by 10 bases and J by 6 bases, with 18 bases between them. The germline CDR1 and CDR2 sequences are SNHLY and FYNNEI. Here the CDR3 reads CATTSQGIHGYTF. Here the CDR3 DNA reads TGTGCCACCACTTCCCAGGGGATTCATGGCTACACCTTC. Supplemented by reference TRBV2 and TRBJ1-2, the full variable domain reads EPEVTQTPSHQVTQMGQEVILRCVPISNHLYFYWYRQILGQKVEFLVSFYNNEISEKSEIFDDQFSVERPDGSNFTLKIRSTKLEDSAMYFCATTSQGIHGYTFGSGTRLTVV.

The rearrangement links TRBV11-2 to TRBJ1-5; TRBD1 matches 8 bases. The CDR3 length is 15 residues. CDR1 is SGHAT, CDR2 FQNNGV, per germline. The V and J ends lost 5 bases and 6 bases, in that order; junction bases with no gene match: 9. The CDR3 is CASSPSGGAGQPQHF. In DNA form, the CDR3 reads TGTGCCAGCAGCCCCTCAGGGGGCGCAGGTCAGCCCCAGCATTTT. Variable domain in full (rest from reference TRBV11-2 and TRBJ1-5): EAGVAQSPRYKIIEKRQSVAFWCNPISGHATLYWYQQILGQGPKLLIQFQNNGVVDDSQLPKDRFSAERLKGVDSTLKIQPAKLEDSAVYLCASSPSGGAGQPQHFGDGTRLSIL.

The sample holds one count of this clone. The rearrangement uses TRBV19 and TRBJ2-7, with 10 bases that match TRBD1. The germline gives CDR1 LNHDA, CDR2 SQIVND (reference sequence). CDR3 size: 16 residues. J lost 3 bases, V lost 1 base, and 6 bases had no gene match. CDR3 coding DNA: TGTGCCAGTAGTATAGCCCTCGGGACAGGGGTCTACGAGCAGTACTTC. Its translation is CASSIALGTGVYEQYF.

The chain carries TRBV7-9 and TRBJ1-2, with 7 nucleotides matching TRBD1. CDR1 is SEHNR and CDR2 is FQNEAQ in the germline V gene (reference sequence). The CDR3 has 12 amino acids. V lost 4 bases to trimming and J lost 10 bases; unmatched junction nucleotides: 6. The CDR3 region is CASSSGTEFYTF. The CDR3 region has the DNA TGTGCCAGCAGCTCCGGGACAGAATTCTACACCTTC.

This chain joins TRBV29-1 and TRBJ1-1; 9 bases line up with TRBD1. The length of the CDR3 is 14 residues. J lost 1 base, V lost 4 bases, and 4 bases had no gene match. CDR1 is SQVTM and CDR2 is ANQGSEA in the germline V gene. CDR3 residues: CSVGAGQGNTEAFF. The DNA for the CDR3 is TGCAGCGTTGGAGCGGGACAGGGGAACACTGAAGCTTTCTTT.

This chain connects TRBV5-1 to TRBJ1-6; TRBD1 matches at 7 bases. This CDR3 spans 16 amino acids. Trimming cost V 4 bases and J 1 base; bases outside gene matches: 5. CDR1 SGHRS and CDR2 YFSETQ come from the germline V gene. CDR3 in amino acids: CASSNRGSSYNSPLHF. The CDR3 DNA reads as TGCGCCAGCAGCAACAGGGGAAGTTCCTATAATTCACCCCTCCACTTT.

The J gene is TRBJ2-2, the V gene TRBV2; 7 bases fit TRBD1. The CDR3 is 15 amino acids. The V gene's germline CDR1 is SNHLY and CDR2 FYNNEI. The trim removed 5 bases at V and 3 bases at J, leaving 6 bases unmatched. CDR3 sequence: CASSPFTGDTGELFF. CDR3 in DNA: TGTGCCAGCAGTCCTTTCACAGGGGACACCGGGGAGCTGTTTTTT. The whole variable domain, remainder taken from reference TRBV2 and TRBJ2-2, is EPEVTQTPSHQVTQMGQEVILRCVPISNHLYFYWYRQILGQKVEFLVSFYNNEISEKSEIFDDQFSVERPDGSNFTLKIRSTKLEDSAMYFCASSPFTGDTGELFFGEGSRLTVL.

V gene TRBV5-1 combines with J gene TRBJ1-3; the D gene is possibly TRBD1 (5 bases). The germline CDR1 and CDR2 sequences are SGHRS and YFSETQ. The V and J ends lost 3 bases and 7 bases respectively, with 8 bases between them. This CDR3 is 12 amino acids long. The DNA for the CDR3 is TGCGCCAGCAGCTCTGGGGGGAACACCATATATTTT. Residues: CASSSGGNTIYF.

V usage is TRBV29-1 and J usage is TRBJ2-5; 10 nucleotides agree with TRBD1. The CDR3 extends over 12 amino acids. The trim removed 4 bases at V and 4 bases at J, leaving 0 bases unmatched. The germline V gene encodes CDR1 SQVTM and CDR2 ANQGSEA. CDR3: CSVGDRGETQYF. The CDR3 coding sequence is TGCAGCGTTGGGGACAGGGGAGAGACCCAGTACTTC. Filled out from reference TRBV29-1 and TRBJ2-5, the complete variable domain reads SAVISQKPSRDICQRGTSLTIQCQVDSQVTMMFWYRQQPGQSLTLIATANQGSEATYESGFVIDKFPISRPNLTFSTLTVSNMSPEDSSIYLCSVGDRGETQYFGPGTRLLVL.

CDR3 region: CASSPYSGGQETQYF. The CDR3, as DNA: TGTGCCAGCAGCCCCTATTCGGGGGGCCAAGAGACCCAGTACTTC. The chain has TRBV7-2 and TRBJ2-5; 7 nucleotides agree with TRBD2. This CDR3 has 15 residues. V lost 5 bases and J lost 1; bases outside the gene matches: 7. Germline assignment: CDR1 SGHTA and CDR2 FQGNSA.